Shown below are 9 T cell receptor beta chains from a single sample sequenced in a study of human T cells and chemical hapten exposure. The time point denotes: pre-sensitization, week 0. Treatment: therapeutic diphenylcyclopropenone sensitization with weekly scalp DPC. TCRdb recomputed calls from the RACE reads with MiXCR, one row per CDR3 protein. The sample holds around 92,000 distinct CDR3 sequences, 10% to 11% seen once. This specimen consisted of whole blood, obtained in connection with sensitization to the hapten diphenylcyclopropenone (DPC). The origin of the receptors is a woman aged 55 to 70 with alopecia areata. Some clones in this sample may be carry-over from other donors' samples.

On this clonotype: A read error may be the cause here, since a much bigger clone is one base away. The chain employs TRBV12-3 or TRBV12-4 and TRBJ1-1; 8 bases map to TRBD1. Losses at the gene ends were 6 bases for V and 4 bases for J; bases not matched to a gene: 10. CDR3 length: 15 amino acids. The CDR3 here is CASSPGGRSFTEAFF. In DNA form, the CDR3 reads TGTGCCAGCAGCCCAGGGGGCCGTTCTTTCACTGAAGCTTTCTTT.

This clonotype was seen many times. The gene calls are TRBV7-3 and TRBJ1-1; no firm D call. The CDR3 sequence is 12 residues long. Trimming removed 3 bases at V and 1 base at J, with 3 bases between. In germline, CDR1 is SGHTA, CDR2 FQGTGA. This chain's CDR3 is CASSFSNTEAFF. In nucleotides, the CDR3 is TGTGCCAGCAGCTTTTCGAACACTGAAGCTTTCTTT.

About this clonotype: A much larger clone differs by one base, so this may be a read error. The chain combines TRBV7-9 with TRBJ1-6, with TRBD1 identical over 8 bases. The CDR3 runs 15 residues. Per the germline V gene, CDR1 is SEHNR and CDR2 is FQNEAQ (reference sequence). The CDR3 nucleotides are TGTGCCAGCAGCTTACCAGACAGGGGAAATTCACCCCTCCGCTTT. It codes for CASSLPDRGNSPLRF.

This clonotype has ten or more counts. DNA of the CDR3: TGTGCCAGCAGCTTAGAAGGGGGGTGGCAGTTCTTC. As protein: CASSLEGGWQFF. The V and J genes are TRBV7-3 and TRBJ2-1, with D possibly being TRBD1 or TRBD2 (6 bases each). Germline values: CDR1 SGHTA, CDR2 FQGTGA. CDR3 size: 12 residues. The V end was cut by 2 bases, the J end by 12 bases, with 11 bases between. The whole variable domain, remainder taken from reference TRBV7-3 and TRBJ2-1, is GAGVSQTPSNKVTEKGKYVELRCDPISGHTALYWYRQSLGQGPEFLIYFQGTGAADDSGLPNDRFFAVRPEGSVSTLKIQRTERGDSAVYLCASSLEGGWQFFGPGTRLTVL.

This clonotype has a handful of counts. The CDR3 DNA follows: TGCGCCAGCAGCCAAGTCGACGGGGGGACCTTAAGGCAGTTCTTC. Encoded protein: CASSQVDGGTLRQFF. J is TRBJ2-1 and V is TRBV4-1, with 7 bases that match TRBD2. V shed 1 base, J shed 12 bases, and the junction held 12 bases outside the gene matches. The CDR3 consists of 15 residues. The germline V gene has CDR1 MGHRA and CDR2 YSYEKL.

Many counts were recorded for this clonotype. The CDR3 region has the DNA TGCGCCAGCAGCATGACAGGGGTTGGGACTGAAGCTTTCTTT. Protein product: CASSMTGVGTEAFF. The chain uses TRBV5-1 and TRBJ1-1; TRBD1 matches 8 bases. Germline CDR1 SGHRS, CDR2 YFSETQ. The ends lost 4 bases at V and 5 bases at J; junction bases unmatched: 7. This CDR3 region has 14 residues.

The chain uses TRBV3-1 and TRBJ1-2, with a tentative D call TRBD1 (5 bases). Looked up from germline, CDR1 is LGHDT and CDR2 is YNNKEL (reference sequence). The ends were cut back, 0 bases at V and 4 bases at J, with 12 bases in the middle. This CDR3 contains 15 residues. This CDR3 reads CASSQDSGAGYGYTF. The CDR3 DNA reads as TGTGCCAGCAGCCAAGATTCCGGGGCCGGCTATGGCTACACCTTC.

The chain carries TRBV4-2 and TRBJ2-1; 7 nucleotides align to TRBD2. Germline V lookup: CDR1 LGHNA, CDR2 YNFKEQ. The CDR3 is 18 amino acids. Trimming at V came to 0 bases and at J to 2 bases, leaving 10 bases not matched to a gene. The CDR3 nucleotides are TGTGCCAGCAGCCAAGAAAACGGGGGGACCAACCCCTACAATGAGCAGTTCTTC. Translating gives CASSQENGGTNPYNEQFF.

This clonotype has a count of ten or more. The rearrangement joins TRBV29-1 to TRBJ1-1; D call uncertain. The germline V and J ends were trimmed by 5 bases and 6 bases, with 10 bases remaining between them. CDR3 size: 11 residues. The germline gives CDR1 SQVTM, CDR2 ANQGSEA. The CDR3 loop reads CSVLPAPEAFF. CDR3 DNA: TGCAGCGTTCTGCCTGCCCCTGAAGCTTTCTTT.